These 3 T cell receptor beta chains originate from one sample sequenced in a study of T-cell reconstitution after alpha-beta-depleted transplantation in children. Unique molecular identifiers tagged the TCRbeta library. From the PCR reads, TCRdb called clonotypes with MiXCR, one entry per CDR3 protein. The table has fewer than 200,000 distinct CDR3 sequences, around 6.8% seen once. The sample consisted of PBMCs from the stem cell graft donor, taken from the stem cell graft. These receptors were obtained from a human donor who donated a stem cell graft to a child with Wiskott-Aldrich syndrome.

This clonotype appeared many times. V gene TRBV7-9 combines with J gene TRBJ2-5, with 9 bases identical to TRBD1. Germline lookup yields CDR1 SEHNR and CDR2 FQNEAQ (reference sequence). Unmatched junction bases numbered 8, after V lost 4 bases and J lost 5 bases. The CDR3 totals 15 residues. The DNA of the CDR3 is TGTGCCAGCAGCTCACAACAGGGGGCGGTTGAGACCCAGTACTTC. This translates into CASSSQQGAVETQYF.

This clonotype has a count of ten or more. This chain connects TRBV6-4 to TRBJ2-2, with TRBD2 identical over 8 bases. Germline values: CDR1 MRHNA, CDR2 SNTAGT. With V trimmed by 6 bases and J by 7 bases, 7 bases remained unmatched. This CDR3 spans 14 amino acids. The CDR3 DNA reads TGTGCCAGCAGCCCGACTAGCGAGGGCGGGGAGCTGTTTTTT. This encodes CASSPTSEGGELFF.

The genes are TRBV5-1 and TRBJ2-1; 7 positions agree with TRBD1. CDR1 and CDR2 (germline): SGHRS, YFSETQ. This CDR3 has 16 amino acids. V lost 4 bases, J lost 2 bases, and 9 bases stayed unmatched. The CDR3 sequence: CASSPNPRGPYNEQFF. CDR3 DNA: TGCGCCAGCAGCCCCAACCCTAGGGGGCCCTACAATGAGCAGTTCTTC. The complete variable domain, with remaining parts taken from reference TRBV5-1 and TRBJ2-1, reads KAGVTQTPRYLIKTRGQQVTLSCSPISGHRSVSWYQQTPGQGLQFLFEYFSETQRNKGNFPGRFSGRQFSNSRSEMNVSTLELGDSALYLCASSPNPRGPYNEQFFGPGTRLTVL.